This T cell receptor (beta chain) was identified during a study of blood T cell repertoires in COVID-19. Background on the study: Specimens from acute and convalescent COVID-19 originated in the United States, Italy and Spain. From T cells, B-cell-depleted T cells, or PBMCs came the material, which was cDNA or gDNA.

Per the authors' pipeline: Researchers report that nucleated cell counts were estimated from reference gene primer amplification. Sequencing used immunoSEQ multiplex PCR; TCRdb keeps in-frame clones, though not all of them. V and J calls and clone size are copied from that table; D and trimming were computed from the DNA. This repertoire shows about 75,000 clones, roughly 90% found once; its top ten account for around 7%. In germline, CDR1 is LGHDT, CDR2 YNNKEL (reference sequence). CDR3 length: 16 amino acids. Trimming took 4 bases from V and 0 from J, leaving 15 bases between them. The specimen was peripheral blood. The chain couples TRBV3-1 (or the pseudogene TRBV3-2) to TRBJ1-1; D is uncertain. The sequence was collected from a human donor in a cohort sampled during active COVID-19. The CDR3, as DNA: TGTGCCAGCAGCCCGACTGGCGGGCCCCTGAACACTGAAGCTTTCTTT. As protein: CASSPTGGPLNTEAFF.